A single sample is the source of the 10 T cell receptor beta chains below, sequenced in a study of cytomegalovirus exposure and HLA in healthy donors (dated by TCRdb to about 2017). Receptor amplification or capture employed the immunoSEQ multiplex PCR assay. For the multiplex PCR, a mixture combining 60 forward primers for TCR Vbeta segments and 13 reverse primers for TCR Jbeta segments was used. As stored in TCRdb, this immuneACCESS dataset retains in-frame rearrangements with V and J assigned. A fraction of the clones does not appear; measured against another copy, unresolved V genes explain less than half of the discrepancy, and the remainder lacks a known reason. This specimen's table enumerates 96,000 or so clones. 5% to 6.5% of the sample rests with the top ten. Sequencing input: PBMCs. These receptors were obtained from a girl under 18 in good health and CMV-seropositive.

V is TRBV5-6 and J is TRBJ1-2, with a possible D match to TRBD1 (5 bases). The length of the CDR3 is 17 residues. Germline CDR1 SGHDT, CDR2 YYEEEE. Trimming pared 0 bases from V and 7 bases from J, leaving 22 bases between. The CDR3 region is CASSLVVGWTKSSGYTF. The CDR3 DNA sequence: TGTGCCAGCAGCTTGGTCGTCGGCTGGACAAAAAGCTCTGGCTACACCTTC.

The V and J genes are TRBV29-1 and TRBJ2-5; 13 bases fit TRBD2. This CDR3 has 17 residues. J gave up 5 bases and V 7 bases, and 16 bases lay outside the gene matches. Germline CDR1 SQVTM, CDR2 ANQGSEA. The CDR3 DNA sequence: TGCAGCGCCTTACCCTACGGACTAGCGGGGGCCGGGGAGACCCAGTACTTC. It specifies CSALPYGLAGAGETQYF.

This chain connects TRBV11-2 to TRBJ1-2; D might be TRBD1 (5 bases). V was cut by 1 base and J by 5 bases, with 17 bases left in between. Germline loops: CDR1 SGHAT, CDR2 FQNNGV. The length of the CDR3 is 16 residues. Written as DNA, the CDR3 is TGTGCCAGCAGCTTAGGGGGGGACTCCCGGTCTTATGGCTACACCTTC. Translating gives CASSLGGDSRSYGYTF. Combining the CDR3 with reference TRBV11-2 and TRBJ1-2 gives the whole variable domain EAGVAQSPRYKIIEKRQSVAFWCNPISGHATLYWYQQILGQGPKLLIQFQNNGVVDDSQLPKDRFSAERLKGVDSTLKIQPAKLEDSAVYLCASSLGGDSRSYGYTFGSGTRLTVV.

As to this clone: Its ends do not fully match the called genes, so a read error is possible. Other DNA sequences in this specimen translate into the identical CDR3. The J gene is TRBJ1-6, the V gene TRBV25-1; 9 bases are a match to TRBD1. This CDR3 comprises 18 residues. Germline V lookup: CDR1 MGHDK, CDR2 SYGVNS. The CDR3 loop reads CASSEDAVNRGLGSPLHF. CDR3 sequence (DNA): TGTGCCAGCAGTGAAGACGCAGTTAACAGGGGGCTGGGTTCACCCCTACACTTT.

About this clone itself: The junction and the germline gene differ at one end; a read error may be behind it. Different DNA sequences within this sample yield the same CDR3. The chain recombines TRBV7-9 with TRBJ2-1; D is uncertain. Germline V CDR1 and CDR2: SEHNR, FQNEAQ (reference sequence). The CDR3 runs 10 residues. The CDR3 loop is CASSRDEQFF. In DNA, the CDR3 is TGTGCAAGCAGTCGCGATGAGCAGTTCTTC.

V usage is TRBV2 and J usage is TRBJ1-5; 12 positions agree with TRBD1. Looked up from germline, CDR1 is SNHLY and CDR2 is FYNNEI. This CDR3 contains 17 residues. Germline trimming cut 7 bases from V and 2 bases from J; bases unmatched to any gene: 9. The CDR3 DNA is TGTGCCAGCATCCCGGGACAGGGGGCGCTGGGCAATCAGCCCCAGCATTTT. Its translation is CASIPGQGALGNQPQHF.

The chain has TRBV11-3 and TRBJ2-2; 7 positions match TRBD2. Germline trimming cut 6 bases from V and 7 bases from J; bases unmatched to any gene: 11. Germline CDR1 is SGHNT and CDR2 is YENEEA. This CDR3 region has 15 residues. This CDR3 is CASSVRLARGGELFF. For the CDR3, the DNA is TGTGCCAGCAGTGTTAGACTAGCCCGGGGCGGGGAGCTGTTTTTT.

The rearrangement joins TRBV6-5 to TRBJ1-4; D unclear. Between the trimmed V and J ends, which lost 2 bases and 7 bases, there was a span of 8 bases. This CDR3 has 13 amino acids. Germline loops: CDR1 MNHEY, CDR2 SVGAGI. The CDR3 region is CASSYLAGEKLFF. CDR3 bases: TGTGCCAGCAGTTACCTCGCGGGTGAAAAACTGTTTTTT.

The rearrangement uses TRBV5-4 and TRBJ2-3; no clear D. This CDR3 region has 14 residues. Germline loops: CDR1 SGHNT, CDR2 YYREEE (reference sequence). Trimming removed 0 bases at V and 2 bases at J, with 7 bases between. The CDR3 is CASSLGASTDTQYF. The DNA of the CDR3 is TGTGCCAGCAGCTTGGGGGCCTCCACAGATACGCAGTATTTT.

The rearrangement links TRBV11-2 to TRBJ2-1; a weak D match, TRBD2 (6 bases). V lost 4 bases and J lost 13, with 14 bases in between. The CDR3 has 12 amino acids. The germline V gene encodes CDR1 SGHAT and CDR2 FQNNGV. CDR3 sequence: CASSSVRDSQFF. In DNA, the CDR3 is TGTGCCAGCAGCTCCGTCCGGGACTCCCAGTTCTTC.